The source of this T cell receptor (beta chain) is a study of blood T cell repertoires in COVID-19. Overall study: Acute and convalescent COVID-19 specimens originated in the United States, Italy and Spain. T cells, B-cell-depleted T cells, or PBMCs provided the cDNA or gDNA that served as material.

Adults between about 18 and 95 years of age took part from about 24 US areas. Participants' own reports of clinical history determined their cohort assignment. V lost 1 base to trimming and J lost 0 bases, with 7 bases between them. The CDR3 consists of 14 residues. Germline loops: CDR1 SGDLS, CDR2 YYNGEE. Clones were sequenced by immunoSEQ multiplex PCR, and TCRdb holds only the in-frame ones, with some missing. The data show approximately 310,000 clones, with around 86% seen just once and approximately 5% held by the top ten. This clonotype originated in a man between 60 and 70 years old who had recovered from COVID-19. The V gene is TRBV9, the J gene TRBJ1-1; D is unclear. The sequencing input was PBMCs or T cells enriched from blood (not recorded which). CDR3 coding DNA: TGTGCCAGCAGCGTAAGAGCGGTGAACACTGAAGCTTTCTTT. Protein: CASSVRAVNTEAFF.